This T cell receptor (beta chain) was sequenced in a study of response to subunit inactivated influenza vaccine. Findings of the study overall: Every seasonal influenza vaccination brings in few new T cells, the authors suggested.

About this clonotype itself: The antigen is unknown.

The CDR3 loop spans 15 amino acids. The V gene's germline CDR1 is ENHRY and CDR2 SYGVKD. V shed 4 bases and J shed 0 bases, with 10 bases lying between them. TCRdb used MiXCR to reprocess the RT-PCR reads, holding one entry per CDR3 protein. This sample has 500,000 to 600,000 distinct CDR3 sequences, with 15% to 20% found just once. The chain couples TRBV10-3 to TRBJ1-5; the D gene is possibly TRBD1 (5 bases). This material consisted of CD4+ T cells sorted from PBMCs, taken around 2 years after vaccination. The origin of this receptor is a man in his fifties or sixties who received an inactivated influenza vaccine. The CDR3, as DNA: TGTGCCATCAGTGGGGACGGTCTTAGCAATCAGCCCCAGCATTTT. This encodes CAISGDGLSNQPQHF.